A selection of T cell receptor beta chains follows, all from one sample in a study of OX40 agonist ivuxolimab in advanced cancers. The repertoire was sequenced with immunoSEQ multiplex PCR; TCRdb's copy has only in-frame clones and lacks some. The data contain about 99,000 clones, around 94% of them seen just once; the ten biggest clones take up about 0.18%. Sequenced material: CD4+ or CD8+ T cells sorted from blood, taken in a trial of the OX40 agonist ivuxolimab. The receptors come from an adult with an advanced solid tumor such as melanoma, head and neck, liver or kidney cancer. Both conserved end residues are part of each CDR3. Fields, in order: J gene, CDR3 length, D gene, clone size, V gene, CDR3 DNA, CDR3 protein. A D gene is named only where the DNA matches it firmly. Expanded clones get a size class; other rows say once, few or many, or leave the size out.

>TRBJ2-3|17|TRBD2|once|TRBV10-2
TGCGCCAGCAGTGCCCGACTAGCGGGACTTATCACAGATACGCAGTATTTT
CASSARLAGLITDTQYF
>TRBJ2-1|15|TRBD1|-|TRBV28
TGTGCCAGCAGGCCATACAGGGGGACCTACAATGAGCAGTTCTTC
CASRPYRGTYNEQFF
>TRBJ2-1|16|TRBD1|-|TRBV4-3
TGCGCCAGCAGCCAAGATCCCAGGGGGCGAAGGAATGAGCAGTTCTTC
CASSQDPRGRRNEQFF
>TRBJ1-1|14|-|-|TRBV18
TGTGCCAGCTCCCTAGGACCCGGTGACACTGAAGCTTTCTTT
CASSLGPGDTEAFF
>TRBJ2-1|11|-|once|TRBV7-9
TGTGCCAGCAGCTTAGAGCTTGAGCAGTTCTTC
CASSLELEQFF
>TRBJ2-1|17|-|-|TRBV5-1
TGCGCCAGCAGCTTGGAGTTTTGGCAGAACTCCTACAATGAGCAGTTCTTC
CASSLEFWQNSYNEQFF
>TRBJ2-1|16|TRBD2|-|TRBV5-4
TGTGCCAGCAGCCCGGGACTAGCGGGGGGGCTTGATGAGCAGTTCTTC
CASSPGLAGGLDEQFF
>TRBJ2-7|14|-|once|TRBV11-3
TGTGCCAGCAGCTATACGCGAAGCTCCTACGAGCAGTACTTC
CASSYTRSSYEQYF
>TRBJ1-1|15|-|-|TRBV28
TGTGCCAGCAGTGAGGGGGGGCAAAGGAACACTGAAGCTTTCTTT
CASSEGGQRNTEAFF
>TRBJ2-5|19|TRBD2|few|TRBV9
TGTGCCAGCAGCGTCTCAGCCGGGACTAGCGGGGGCTTTGGAGAGACCCAGTACTTC
CASSVSAGTSGGFGETQYF
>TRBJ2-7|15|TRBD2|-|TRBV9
TGTGCCAGCAGCGTAGGCGGTAGCGGGAGTTACGGGCAGTACTTC
CASSVGGSGSYGQYF
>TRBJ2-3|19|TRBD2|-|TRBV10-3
TGTGCCATCAGTGGCCGGGGACTAGCGGGAGGGAGGCCCACAGATACGCAGTATTTT
CAISGRGLAGGRPTDTQYF
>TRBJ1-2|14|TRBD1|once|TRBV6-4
TGTGCCAGCAGTACCGGGACAGGAAACTATGGCTACACCTTC
CASSTGTGNYGYTF
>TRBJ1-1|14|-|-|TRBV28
TGTGCCAGCAGTCTTACCCCAGGGAACACTGAAGCTTTCTTT
CASSLTPGNTEAFF
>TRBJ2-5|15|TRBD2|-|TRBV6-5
TGTGCCAGCAGTTACTCGGGACTAGCTGGGGAGACCCAGTACTTC
CASSYSGLAGETQYF
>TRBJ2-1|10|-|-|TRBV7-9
TGTGCCAGCAGCTTAGCAGAGCAGTTCTTC
CASSLAEQFF
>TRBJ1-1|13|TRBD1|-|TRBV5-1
TGCGCCAGCAGCTTGAGGACAGGGGGGGAAGCTTTCTTT
CASSLRTGGEAFF
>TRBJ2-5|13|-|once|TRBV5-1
TGCGCCAGCAGCAAAGCCTCCGGGGAGACCCAGTACTTC
CASSKASGETQYF
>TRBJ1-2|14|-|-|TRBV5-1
TGCGCCAGCAGCTTGGCCAACAGTAACTATGGCTACACCTTC
CASSLANSNYGYTF
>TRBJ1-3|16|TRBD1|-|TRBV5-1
TGCGCCAGCAGCGTAACAGGGGGCGCTTTTAGAAACACCATATATTTT
CASSVTGGAFRNTIYF
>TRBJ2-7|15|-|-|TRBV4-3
TGCGCCAGCAGCCAAGAAGGCCTGAGCTCCTACGAGCAGTACTTC
CASSQEGLSSYEQYF
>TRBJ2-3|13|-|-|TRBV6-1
TGTGCCAGCAGTGAAGCGGGGGCCTTGGAACTGTATTTT
CASSEAGALELYF
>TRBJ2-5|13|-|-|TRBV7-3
TGTGCCAGCAGCTCTAGGGGGGAAGAGACCCAGTACTTC
CASSSRGEETQYF
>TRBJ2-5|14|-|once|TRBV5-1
TGCGCCACTCAACAGGGAGGGGGCGAAGAGACCCAGTACTTC
CATQQGGGEETQYF
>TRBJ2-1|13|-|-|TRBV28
TGTGCCAGCAGTTTTCGGACAGACAATGAGCAGTTCTTC
CASSFRTDNEQFF
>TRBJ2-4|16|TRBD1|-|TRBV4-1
TGCGCCAGCAGCCAAGATCGACAGGGGGGCAAAAACATTCAGTACTTC
CASSQDRQGGKNIQYF
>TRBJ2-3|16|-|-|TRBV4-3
TGCGCCAGCAGCCAAGTAATTTCGCGGAGCACAGATACGCAGTATTTT
CASSQVISRSTDTQYF
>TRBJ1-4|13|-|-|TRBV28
TGTGCCAGCAGTAACGGGGGCGAGGAAAAACTGTTTTTT
CASSNGGEEKLFF
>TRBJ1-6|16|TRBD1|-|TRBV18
TGTGCCAGCTCACCGGGGCCAGGGACAGCCAATTCACCCCTCCACTTT
CASSPGPGTANSPLHF
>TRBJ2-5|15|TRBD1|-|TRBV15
TGTGCCACCAGCAGTAATTCAGGGGGCGCGGGGACCCAGTACTTC
CATSSNSGGAGTQYF
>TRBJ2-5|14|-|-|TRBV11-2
TGTGCCAGCAGCTTAAGCAGGGTCCAAGAGACCCAGTACTTC
CASSLSRVQETQYF
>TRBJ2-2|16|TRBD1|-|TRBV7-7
TGTGCCAGCAGCCCCGGCGGACAGGGGTATACCGGGGAGCTGTTTTTT
CASSPGGQGYTGELFF
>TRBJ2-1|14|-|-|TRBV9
TGTGCCAGCAGCGTATTAGGTACCGGATCTGAGCAGTTCTTC
CASSVLGTGSEQFF